This T cell receptor (beta chain) derives from a study of cytomegalovirus exposure and HLA in healthy donors. The trim removed 10 bases at V and 2 bases at J, leaving 4 bases unmatched. The CDR3 spans 13 residues. Per germline, CDR1 MGHDK and CDR2 SYGVNS. In its sample, this clone was seen once. Method: immunoSEQ multiplex PCR; TCRdb's copy keeps in-frame clones and lacks some. The profile shows under 80,000 clones, approximately 95% of them singletons. This sequence was found in a woman under 30 in good health and CMV-seronegative. The sample was PBMCs. The chain combines TRBV25-1 with TRBJ1-5; TRBD1 matches 8 bases. The CDR3 DNA follows: TGTGCCACCTCGGACAGGGGCAATCAGCCCCAGCATTTT. Residues: CATSDRGNQPQHF.